These 25 T cell receptor beta chains originate from one sample sequenced in a study of control samples from healthy donors and cancer patients. The table came from immunoSEQ multiplex PCR; TCRdb's copy has only in-frame clones and leaves some out. The sample lists some 130,000 clones, 75% to 95% seen once, with roughly 2.5% in the top ten. The sample taken for sequencing was blood. These receptors were taken from a man aged 40-49 years in good health.

This clone occurred once. J is TRBJ1-1 and V is TRBV11-2; weak D call: TRBD1 (5 bases). Germline V CDR1 and CDR2: SGHAT, FQNNGV. The CDR3 totals 14 residues. Trimming shortened V by 2 bases and J by 4 bases, and 11 bases separated the two germline ends. The CDR3 DNA sequence: TGTGCCAGCAGCTTACATCAGGGAAGCACTGAAGCTTTCTTT. This translates into CASSLHQGSTEAFF.

This chain joins TRBV10-1 and TRBJ2-2; 9 bases are a match to TRBD1. Losses at the gene ends were 6 bases for V and 5 bases for J; bases not matched to a gene: 10. This CDR3 has 16 amino acids. Germline loops: CDR1 WNHNN, CDR2 SYGVQD (reference sequence). The CDR3 is CASSRDRGSGTGELFF. The CDR3 bases are TGCGCCAGCAGCCGTGACAGGGGGTCTGGAACCGGGGAGCTGTTTTTT.

This rearrangement joins TRBV29-1 to TRBJ1-2; possibly TRBD1 for D (5 bases). The CDR3 is made up of 14 amino acids. The V and J ends lost 0 bases and 1 base respectively, with 9 bases between them. Germline CDR1 and CDR2: SQVTM and ANQGSEA. The CDR3 DNA sequence: TGCAGCGTTGAAGATCCAGGGATTAACTATGGCTACACCTTC. Its protein is CSVEDPGINYGYTF.

The rearrangement uses TRBV9 and TRBJ2-3, with 9 bases that match TRBD1. Germline V gives CDR1 SGDLS, CDR2 YYNGEE. This CDR3 spans 15 amino acids. The V gene end was trimmed by 4 bases and the J gene end by 11 bases; junction bases not matched to a gene: 14. The CDR3 loop reads CASSPRGQGGWEQYF. CDR3 DNA sequence: TGTGCCAGCAGCCCGAGGGGACAGGGCGGTTGGGAGCAGTATTTT.

The gene calls are TRBV19 and TRBJ1-2; D gene unclear. CDR1 is LNHDA and CDR2 is SQIVND in the germline V gene (reference sequence). The CDR3 consists of 15 residues. Trimming took 6 bases from V and 4 from J, leaving 18 bases between them. The CDR3 here is CASSPTVMASYGYTF. The CDR3 DNA reads TGTGCCAGTAGCCCCACCGTAATGGCAAGCTATGGCTACACCTTC.

In this sample, this clone turned up once. The chain links TRBV19 to TRBJ1-2, with D unclear. Germline loops: CDR1 LNHDA, CDR2 SQIVND (reference sequence). V lost 5 bases to trimming and J lost 8 bases, with 9 bases between them. The CDR3 loop spans 11 amino acids. The CDR3 DNA follows: TGTGCCAGTAGTCGAGTGGGGGGCTACACCTTC. This codes for CASSRVGGYTF.

The V and J genes are TRBV7-2 and TRBJ1-2, with D tentatively TRBD1 (5 bases). The V and J ends lost 5 bases and 5 bases respectively, with 21 bases between them. Germline V CDR1 and CDR2: SGHTA, FQGNSA. This CDR3 has 16 residues. The CDR3 bases are TGTGCCAGCAGCCCCCCCGTGCAGGGAATTCGATATGGCTACACCTTC. Amino acids: CASSPPVQGIRYGYTF. Looking up the rest from reference TRBV7-2 and TRBJ1-2 gives the full variable domain: GAGVSQSPSNKVTEKGKDVELRCDPISGHTALYWYRQSLGQGLEFLIYFQGNSAPDKSGLPSDRFSAERTGGSVSTLTIQRTQQEDSAVYLCASSPPVQGIRYGYTFGSGTRLTVV.

J is TRBJ2-2 and V is TRBV7-3; D unclear. The CDR3 contains 16 residues. From germline, CDR1 is SGHTA and CDR2 FQGTGA. The V gene lost 1 base and the J gene lost 4 bases, with 13 bases spanning the gap. CDR3 bases: TGTGCCAGCAGCTTAATAGCAGCACAAAGCACCGGGGAGCTGTTTTTT. This encodes CASSLIAAQSTGELFF.

This clone was counted only a few times. The rearrangement uses TRBV5-8 and TRBJ1-1, with TRBD1 matching 11 bases. Germline CDR1 reads SGHTS; CDR2 reads YDEGEE. This CDR3 is 15 amino acids long. Trimming cost V 1 base and J 10 bases; bases outside gene matches: 9. The CDR3 DNA sequence: TGTGCCAGCAGCTTGAGGTCCGGACAGGGGGCGCGAGCTTTCTTT. It yields the protein CASSLRSGQGARAFF.

The rearrangement uses TRBV10-3 and TRBJ2-1; 9 bases line up with TRBD2. The V and J ends lost 0 bases and 5 bases, in that order; junction bases with no gene match: 2. The CDR3 runs 15 residues. Looked up from germline, CDR1 is ENHRY and CDR2 is SYGVKD. CDR3 region: CAISESAGGNNEQFF. The CDR3 bases are TGTGCCATCAGTGAGTCAGCGGGGGGTAACAATGAGCAGTTCTTC.

The chain uses TRBV7-2 and TRBJ1-2; 10 bases are a match to TRBD1. Per the germline V gene, CDR1 is SGHTA and CDR2 is FQGNSA. The CDR3 sequence is 13 residues long. V was clipped by 5 bases and J by 6 bases; unmatched bases: 3. The CDR3 bases are TGTGCCAGCAGCAGGGGACAGGGGAATGGCTACACCTTC. Translating it yields CASSRGQGNGYTF.

The chain combines TRBV19 with TRBJ1-5, with 7 nucleotides matching TRBD1. The V segment lost 6 bases and the J segment 0 bases; nucleotides outside the gene matches: 2. Germline values: CDR1 LNHDA, CDR2 SQIVND (reference sequence). The CDR3 extends over 14 amino acids. CDR3: CASRGQYSNQPQHF. CDR3 DNA: TGTGCCAGTAGGGGACAGTATAGCAATCAGCCCCAGCATTTT.

J is TRBJ2-1 and V is TRBV20-1, with D hard to call. This CDR3 has 11 amino acids. CDR1 is DFQATT and CDR2 is SNEGSKA in the germline V gene (reference sequence). V was clipped by 0 bases and J by 4 bases, with 1 base between them. The CDR3 DNA reads TGCAGTGCTAGAGAGTACAATGAGCAGTTCTTC. Amino acids: CSAREYNEQFF.

The CDR3, as DNA: TGTGCCAGTAGAAGGGCTATCACTAGCGGGGGGCCGAGTAGCACAGATACGCAGTATTTT. Amino acids: CASRRAITSGGPSSTDTQYF. This chain links TRBV19 with TRBJ2-3, with 12 nucleotides matching TRBD2. Germline CDR1 and CDR2: LNHDA and SQIVND (reference sequence). The CDR3 sequence is 20 residues long. The V gene end was trimmed by 6 bases and the J gene end by 0 bases; junction bases not matched to a gene: 16.

The chain recombines TRBV5-1 with TRBJ2-3; D may be TRBD1 or TRBD2 (5 bases each). Germline loops: CDR1 SGHRS, CDR2 YFSETQ. Trimming pared 1 base from V and 4 bases from J, leaving 7 bases between. This CDR3 has 13 residues. CDR3 nucleotides: TGCGCCAGCAGCTTGAGGGACCCAGATACGCAGTATTTT. Its translation is CASSLRDPDTQYF.

The chain combines TRBV6-1 with TRBJ2-3; 7 nucleotides line up with TRBD1. The germline V gene has CDR1 MNHNS and CDR2 SASEGT. The CDR3 runs to 16 residues. Trimming cost V 0 bases and J 7 bases; bases outside gene matches: 10. This CDR3 reads CASSEASGTEGYTQYF. For the CDR3, the DNA is TGTGCCAGCAGTGAAGCTTCCGGGACAGAGGGGTATACGCAGTATTTT.

V and J are TRBV11-2 and TRBJ1-1, with 7 bases identical to TRBD1. Per the germline V gene, CDR1 is SGHAT and CDR2 is FQNNGV. CDR3 size: 13 residues. V lost 5 bases to trimming and J lost 2 bases; unmatched junction nucleotides: 2. The CDR3 region is CASSGDRNTEAFF. For the CDR3, the DNA is TGTGCCAGCAGCGGGGACAGAAACACTGAAGCTTTCTTT. The whole variable domain, filled in from reference TRBV11-2 and TRBJ1-1, reads EAGVAQSPRYKIIEKRQSVAFWCNPISGHATLYWYQQILGQGPKLLIQFQNNGVVDDSQLPKDRFSAERLKGVDSTLKIQPAKLEDSAVYLCASSGDRNTEAFFGQGTRLTVV.

The CDR3 loop is CASKGAESSSLYNEQFF. CDR3 bases: TGTGCCAGTAAGGGGGCAGAATCCTCGTCTCTCTACAATGAGCAGTTCTTC. The rearrangement uses TRBV19 and TRBJ2-1; TRBD1 aligns across 7 bases. Germline-derived CDR1 and CDR2 are LNHDA and SQIVND (reference sequence). The CDR3 sequence is 17 residues long. V was pared by 7 bases and J by 3 bases, with 15 bases of the junction left unmatched.

The chain uses TRBV7-9 and TRBJ2-1, with D tentatively TRBD2 (6 bases). Trimming shortened V by 1 base and J by 8 bases, and 12 bases separated the two germline ends. This CDR3 comprises 14 residues. CDR1 SEHNR and CDR2 FQNEAQ come from the germline V gene (reference sequence). CDR3 region: CASSLDTSRDEQFF. DNA of the CDR3: TGTGCCAGCAGCTTAGATACTAGCAGGGATGAGCAGTTCTTC.

This clone showed up just once. A junction end diverges from the germline sequence, so it may reflect a read error. The V and J genes are TRBV7-7 and TRBJ1-2; 10 bases match TRBD1. Germline V gene sequence: CDR1 SSHAT, CDR2 FNYEAQ (reference sequence). The CDR3 covers 18 residues. DNA of the CDR3: TGTGCTAGCAGCCCCGAGGGCCATGACAGGGGGCGGAGAGGTGGCTACACCTTC. This translates into CASSPEGHDRGRRGGYTF.

CDR3: CASTGQGERSGNTIYF. The CDR3 region has the DNA TGTGCCAGCACCGGACAGGGGGAGCGTTCTGGAAACACCATATATTTT. V and J are TRBV6-6 and TRBJ1-3; 10 bases map to TRBD1. CDR3 length equals 16 residues. The V gene's germline CDR1 is MNHNY and CDR2 SVGAGI (reference sequence). V lost 7 bases to trimming and J lost 1 base; unmatched junction nucleotides: 7.

This clone was seen more than once but under ten times. The rearrangement joins TRBV28 to TRBJ1-3, with TRBD1 as a possible D gene (5 bases). V was clipped by 7 bases and J by 0 bases, with 16 bases between them. Germline CDR1 reads MDHEN; CDR2 reads SYDVKM. The CDR3 consists of 16 residues. For the CDR3, the DNA is TGTGCCAGCAAACTTGGGACTGATTACTCTGGAAACACCATATATTTT. Translating gives CASKLGTDYSGNTIYF.

This sequence joins TRBV12-5 and TRBJ1-6; weak D call: TRBD1 (6 bases). This CDR3 is built from 20 residues. V dropped 1 base and J dropped 0 bases, with 19 bases sitting between them. Germline CDR1 is LGHNT and CDR2 is FRNRAP. CDR3: CASGLGDSLDRRSYNSPLHF. Written as DNA, the CDR3 is TGTGCTAGTGGTTTGGGCGATTCCTTGGACAGACGCTCCTATAATTCACCCCTCCACTTT.

The table lists this clone with a count of one. The V call is TRBV9, the J call TRBJ2-7; 9 bases map to TRBD2. After removal of 1 base from V and 7 bases from J, the junction contained 6 bases not matched to a gene. This CDR3 contains 14 residues. Germline CDR1 reads SGDLS; CDR2 reads YYNGEE. The CDR3 reads CASSVRGLAEEQYF. The CDR3 DNA is TGTGCCAGCAGCGTACGGGGACTAGCTGAGGAGCAGTACTTC.

The chain has TRBV18 and TRBJ1-2; TRBD1 matches at 10 bases. With 3 bases clipped from V and 5 bases from J, the junction kept 3 bases outside the gene matches. The CDR3 covers 14 residues. From germline, CDR1 is KGHSH and CDR2 LQKENI. CDR3 loop: CASSPGTGEYGYTF. The CDR3 DNA follows: TGTGCCAGCTCACCCGGGACAGGGGAGTATGGCTACACCTTC.